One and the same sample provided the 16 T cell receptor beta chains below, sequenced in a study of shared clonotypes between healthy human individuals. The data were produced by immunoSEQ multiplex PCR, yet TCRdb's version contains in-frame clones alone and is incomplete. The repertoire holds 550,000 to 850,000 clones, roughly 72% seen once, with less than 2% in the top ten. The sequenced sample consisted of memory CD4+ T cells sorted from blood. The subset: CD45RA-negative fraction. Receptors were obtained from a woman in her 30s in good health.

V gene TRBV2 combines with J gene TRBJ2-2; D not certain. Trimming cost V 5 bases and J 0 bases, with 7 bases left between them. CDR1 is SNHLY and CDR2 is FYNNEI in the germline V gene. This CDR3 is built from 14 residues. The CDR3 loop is CASSKTTNTGELFF. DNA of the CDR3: TGTGCCAGCAGTAAGACCACGAACACCGGGGAGCTGTTTTTT.

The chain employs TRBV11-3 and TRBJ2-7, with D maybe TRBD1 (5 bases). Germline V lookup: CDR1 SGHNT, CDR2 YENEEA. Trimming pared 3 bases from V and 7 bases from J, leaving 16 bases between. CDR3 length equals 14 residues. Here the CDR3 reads CASSFDRLNGEQYF. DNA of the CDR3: TGTGCCAGCAGCTTCGACAGATTGAATGGGGAGCAGTACTTC.

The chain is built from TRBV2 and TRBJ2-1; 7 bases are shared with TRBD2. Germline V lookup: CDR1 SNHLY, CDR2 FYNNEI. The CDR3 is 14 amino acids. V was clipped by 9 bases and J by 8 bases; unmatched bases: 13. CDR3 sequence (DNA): TGTGCCAGTGAGCGGGATTTGGGAGGGGATGAGCAGTTCTTC. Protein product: CASERDLGGDEQFF.

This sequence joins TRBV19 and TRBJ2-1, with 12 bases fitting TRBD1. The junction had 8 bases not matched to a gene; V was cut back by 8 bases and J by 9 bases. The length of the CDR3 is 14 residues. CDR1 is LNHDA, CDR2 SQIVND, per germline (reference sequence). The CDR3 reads CASSGDRGRLEQFF. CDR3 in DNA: TGTGCCAGTTCCGGGGACAGGGGGCGACTTGAGCAGTTCTTC.

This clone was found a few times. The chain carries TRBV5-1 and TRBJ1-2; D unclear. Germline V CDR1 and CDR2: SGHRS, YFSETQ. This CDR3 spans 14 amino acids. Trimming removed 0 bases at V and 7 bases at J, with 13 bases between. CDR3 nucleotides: TGCGCCAGCAGCTTGGGGCTCGAGGGCGGTGGCTACACCTTC. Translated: CASSLGLEGGGYTF.

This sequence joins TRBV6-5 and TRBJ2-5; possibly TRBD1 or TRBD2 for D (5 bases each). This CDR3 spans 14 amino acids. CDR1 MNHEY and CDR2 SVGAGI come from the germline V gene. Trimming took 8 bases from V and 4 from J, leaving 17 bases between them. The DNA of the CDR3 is TGTGCCAGCTCCCCCCAAGAGGGGCGAGAGACCCAGTACTTC. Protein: CASSPQEGRETQYF.

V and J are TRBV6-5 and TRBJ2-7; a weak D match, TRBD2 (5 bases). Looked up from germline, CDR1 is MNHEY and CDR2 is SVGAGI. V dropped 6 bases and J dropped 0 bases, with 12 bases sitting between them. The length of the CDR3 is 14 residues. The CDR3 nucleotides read TGTGCCAGCAGGCGTGGACTCCACTCCTACGAGCAGTACTTC. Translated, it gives CASRRGLHSYEQYF.

The CDR3 here is CASGPYEQYF. As DNA, the CDR3 is TGTGCCAGTGGCCCCTACGAGCAGTACTTC. The V gene is TRBV19, the J gene TRBJ2-7, with D uncertain. The CDR3 runs 10 residues. Germline loops: CDR1 LNHDA, CDR2 SQIVND (reference sequence). The V end lost 8 bases, the J end lost 2 bases, and 4 bases lay between the germline ends. The variable domain in full, with the rest retrieved from reference TRBV19 and TRBJ2-7, is DGGITQSPKYLFRKEGQNVTLSCEQNLNHDAMYWYRQDPGQGLRLIYYSQIVNDFQKGDIAEGYSVSREKKESFPLTVTSAQKNPTAFYLCASGPYEQYFGPGTRLTVT.

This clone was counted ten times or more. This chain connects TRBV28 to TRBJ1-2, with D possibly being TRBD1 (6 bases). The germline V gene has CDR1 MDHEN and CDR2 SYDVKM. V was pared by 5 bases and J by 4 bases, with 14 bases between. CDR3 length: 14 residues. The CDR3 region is CASSRPGQFYGYTF. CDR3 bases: TGTGCCAGCAGTCGACCGGGACAATTCTATGGCTACACCTTC.

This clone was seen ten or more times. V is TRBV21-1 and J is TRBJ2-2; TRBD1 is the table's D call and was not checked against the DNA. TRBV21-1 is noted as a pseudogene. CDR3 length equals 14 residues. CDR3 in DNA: TGTGCCAGCAGCAAGGGACAGAACACCGGGGAGCTGTTTTTT. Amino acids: CASSKGQNTGELFF.

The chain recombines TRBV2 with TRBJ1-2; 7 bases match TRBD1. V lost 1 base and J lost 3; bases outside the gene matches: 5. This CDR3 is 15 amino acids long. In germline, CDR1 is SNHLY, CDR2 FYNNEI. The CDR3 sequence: CASSEGTGEHYGYTF. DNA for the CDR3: TGTGCCAGCAGTGAAGGGACAGGAGAACACTATGGCTACACCTTC. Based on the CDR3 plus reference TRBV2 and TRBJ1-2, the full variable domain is EPEVTQTPSHQVTQMGQEVILRCVPISNHLYFYWYRQILGQKVEFLVSFYNNEISEKSEIFDDQFSVERPDGSNFTLKIRSTKLEDSAMYFCASSEGTGEHYGYTFGSGTRLTVV.

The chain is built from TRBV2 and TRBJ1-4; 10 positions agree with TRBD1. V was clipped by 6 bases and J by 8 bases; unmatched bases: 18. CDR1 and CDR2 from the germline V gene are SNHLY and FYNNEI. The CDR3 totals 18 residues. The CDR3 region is CASSRMGQGPTRGEKLFF. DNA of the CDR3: TGTGCCAGCAGCCGAATGGGACAGGGGCCTACCCGAGGGGAAAAACTGTTTTTT.

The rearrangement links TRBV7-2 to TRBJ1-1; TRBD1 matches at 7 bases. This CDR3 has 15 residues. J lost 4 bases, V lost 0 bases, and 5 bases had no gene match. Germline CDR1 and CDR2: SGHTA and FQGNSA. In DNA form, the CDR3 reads TGTGCCAGCAGCTTAGCCGGCCAGGGGGGCACTGAAGCTTTCTTT. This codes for CASSLAGQGGTEAFF.

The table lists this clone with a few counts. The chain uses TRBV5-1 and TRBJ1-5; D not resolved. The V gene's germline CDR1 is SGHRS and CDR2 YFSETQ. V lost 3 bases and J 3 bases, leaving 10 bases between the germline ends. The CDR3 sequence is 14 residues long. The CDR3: CASSSGVPNQPQHF. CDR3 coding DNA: TGCGCCAGCAGCTCAGGAGTCCCCAATCAGCCCCAGCATTTT.

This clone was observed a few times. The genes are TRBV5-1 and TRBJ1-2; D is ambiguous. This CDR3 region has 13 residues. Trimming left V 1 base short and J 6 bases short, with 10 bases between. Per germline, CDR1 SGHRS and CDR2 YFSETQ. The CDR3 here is CASSLLTFDGYTF. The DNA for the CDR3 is TGCGCCAGCAGCTTGTTGACATTTGATGGCTACACCTTC.

CDR3 amino acids: CASSSPPRAYEQYF. For the CDR3, the DNA is TGTGCCAGCAGCTCTCCCCCCCGGGCCTACGAGCAGTACTTC. This chain joins TRBV7-2 and TRBJ2-7; no reliable D call. This CDR3 contains 14 residues. Germline V gives CDR1 SGHTA, CDR2 FQGNSA. With 4 bases removed from V and 2 bases from J, the gap between germline ends came to 12 bases.